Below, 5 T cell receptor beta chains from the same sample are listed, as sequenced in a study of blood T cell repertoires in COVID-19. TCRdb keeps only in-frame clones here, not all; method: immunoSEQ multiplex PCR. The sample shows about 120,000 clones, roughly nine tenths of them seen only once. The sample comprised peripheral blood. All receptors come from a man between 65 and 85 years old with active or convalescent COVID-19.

CDR3 protein: CASSQGTSGYNEQFF. CDR3 nucleotide sequence: TGTGCCAGCAGCCAGGGGACTAGCGGGTACAATGAGCAGTTCTTC. The chain recombines TRBV7-6 with TRBJ2-1; 12 bases line up with TRBD2. CDR3 length: 15 amino acids. The junction had 3 bases not matched to a gene; V was cut back by 5 bases and J by 4 bases. Germline CDR1 SGHVS, CDR2 FNYEAQ.

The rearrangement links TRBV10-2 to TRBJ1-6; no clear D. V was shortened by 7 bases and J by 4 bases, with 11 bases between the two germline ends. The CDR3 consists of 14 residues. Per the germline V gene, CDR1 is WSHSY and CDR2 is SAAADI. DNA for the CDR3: TGCGCCAGCACACCAGAGGCGTATAATTCACCCCTCCACTTT. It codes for CASTPEAYNSPLHF.

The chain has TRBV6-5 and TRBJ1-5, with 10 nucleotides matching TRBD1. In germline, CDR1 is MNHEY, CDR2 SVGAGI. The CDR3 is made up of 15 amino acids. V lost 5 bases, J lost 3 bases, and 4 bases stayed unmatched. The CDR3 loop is CASSPGTGVNQPQHF. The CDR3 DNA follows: TGTGCCAGCAGTCCCGGGACAGGGGTCAATCAGCCCCAGCATTTT.

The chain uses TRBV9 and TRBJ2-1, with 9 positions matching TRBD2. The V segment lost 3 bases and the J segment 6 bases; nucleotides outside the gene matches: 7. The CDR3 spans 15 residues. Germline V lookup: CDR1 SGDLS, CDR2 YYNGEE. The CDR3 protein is CASSDSGRNSNEQFF. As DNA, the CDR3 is TGTGCCAGCAGCGATAGCGGGAGAAATTCCAATGAGCAGTTCTTC.

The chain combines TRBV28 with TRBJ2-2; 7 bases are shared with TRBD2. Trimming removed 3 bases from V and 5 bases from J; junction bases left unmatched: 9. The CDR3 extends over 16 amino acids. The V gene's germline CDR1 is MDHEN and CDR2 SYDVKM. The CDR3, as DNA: TGTGCCAGCAGTTTCCGGGGGGATTGGAATACCGGGGAGCTGTTTTTT. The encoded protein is CASSFRGDWNTGELFF. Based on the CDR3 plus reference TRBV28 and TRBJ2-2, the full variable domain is DVKVTQSSRYLVKRTGEKVFLECVQDMDHENMFWYRQDPGLGLRLIYFSYDVKMKEKGDIPEGYSVSREKKERFSLILESASTNQTSMYLCASSFRGDWNTGELFFGEGSRLTVL.